These T cell receptor beta chains were read from a single sample in a study of prognosis after radiotherapy for stage I lung cancer. TCRdb independently ran MiXCR on the multiplex PCR reads; one entry per CDR3 protein. The table has 15,000 to 20,000 distinct CDR3 sequences, 29% seen once. The source was PBMCs, collected before or after stereotactic body radiation therapy (not recorded which). The receptors were sampled from a donor aged 50 or older with non-small cell lung cancer. Both conserved end residues are part of each CDR3.

TRBV6-1 | 17 | CASRAGTSVILSYEQYF
TRBV14 | 16 | CASSLLPPTANTEAFF
TRBV28 | 15 | CASRGSSSYNSPLHF
TRBV5-6 | 14 | CASSPGQRNTEAFF
TRBV11-2 | 15 | CASSFPGLPLREQFF
TRBV6-1 | 15 | CASSQRSGDNQPPHF
TRBV6-2/TRBV6-3 | 13 | CASIANRDTEAFF
TRBV5-1 | 15 | CASSLAGGAGNTIYF
TRBV28 | 14 | CASSQIGGTGELFF
TRBV19 | 14 | CASNFGVANEKLFF
TRBV20-1 | 14 | CSVPHLAGDREQYF
TRBV7-8 | 14 | CASRADRFADEQYF
TRBV6-1 | 13 | CASSLDGTDTQYF
TRBV27 | 14 | CASSLQGSNQPQHF
TRBV19 | 16 | CASSILGTDTYYGYTF
TRBV5-1 | 14 | CASSPGQGSETQYF
TRBV5-1 | 16 | CASNPSGTINTGELFF
TRBV9 | 14 | CASSVGAEPYEQYF
TRBV20-1 | 12 | CSAKGPDNEQYF
TRBV28 | 16 | CASSPGLAVAKNIQYF
TRBV3-1 | 16 | CASSQDRARRRNEQFF
TRBV12-3/TRBV12-4 | 12 | CASRGQSYEQYF
TRBV6-1 | 11 | CATATEYEQYF
TRBV7-9 | 17 | CASSLVRSSGVKYEQYF
TRBV28 | 16 | CASQDAGQGGNQPQHF
TRBV20-1 | 12 | CSARPGAETQYF
TRBV2 | 15 | CASSVGGQNLYGYTF
TRBV28 | 14 | CARTPRGGAAEAFF
TRBV10-3 | 12 | CAISEGGYGYTF
TRBV7-2 | 15 | CASSLRGAGGDTQYF
TRBV20-1 | 14 | CSARDQVTYTEAFF
TRBV29-1 | 11 | CSVGYGYEQYF